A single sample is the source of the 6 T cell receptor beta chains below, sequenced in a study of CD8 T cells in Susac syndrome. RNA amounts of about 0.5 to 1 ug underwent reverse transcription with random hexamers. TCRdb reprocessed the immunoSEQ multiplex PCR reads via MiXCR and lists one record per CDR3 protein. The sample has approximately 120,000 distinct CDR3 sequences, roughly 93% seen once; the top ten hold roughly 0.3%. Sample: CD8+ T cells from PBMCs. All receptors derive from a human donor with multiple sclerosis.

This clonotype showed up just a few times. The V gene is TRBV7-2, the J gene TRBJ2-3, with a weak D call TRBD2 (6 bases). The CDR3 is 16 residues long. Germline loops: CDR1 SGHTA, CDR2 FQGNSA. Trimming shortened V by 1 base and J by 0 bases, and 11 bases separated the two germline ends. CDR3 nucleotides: TGTGCCAGCAGCTTAGTCGCGGGGCTTAGCACAGATACGCAGTATTTT. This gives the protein CASSLVAGLSTDTQYF.

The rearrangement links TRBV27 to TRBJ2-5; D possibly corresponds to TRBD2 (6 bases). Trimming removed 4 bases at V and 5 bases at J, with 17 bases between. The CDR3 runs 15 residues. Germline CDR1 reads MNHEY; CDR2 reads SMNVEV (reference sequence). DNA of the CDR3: TGTGCCAGCAGTTCCCCCGCGGAGGGCGGGGAGACCCAGTACTTC. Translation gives CASSSPAEGGETQYF.

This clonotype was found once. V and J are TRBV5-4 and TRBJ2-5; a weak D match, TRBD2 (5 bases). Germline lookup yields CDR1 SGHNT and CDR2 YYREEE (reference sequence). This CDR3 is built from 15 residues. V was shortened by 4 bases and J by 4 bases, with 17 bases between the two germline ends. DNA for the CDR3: TGTGCCAGCAGCCCGAGTCCAGGAGGAGGAGAGACCCAGTACTTC. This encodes CASSPSPGGGETQYF.

The CDR3 nucleotides are TGTGCCAGCAGCTTAGGGGGGACAGGGGCTACCCCTAACTATGGCTACACCTTC. Residues: CASSLGGTGATPNYGYTF. The chain employs TRBV7-8 and TRBJ1-2, with 10 bases that match TRBD1. After removal of 1 base from V and 0 bases from J, the junction contained 8 bases not matched to a gene. In germline, CDR1 is SGHVS, CDR2 FQNEAQ. CDR3 length: 18 residues.

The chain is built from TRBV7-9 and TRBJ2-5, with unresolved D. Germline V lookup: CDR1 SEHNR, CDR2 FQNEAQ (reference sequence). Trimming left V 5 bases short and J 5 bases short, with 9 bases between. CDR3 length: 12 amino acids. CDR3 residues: CASSERWETQYF. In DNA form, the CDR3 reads TGTGCCAGCAGCGAGAGGTGGGAGACCCAGTACTTC.

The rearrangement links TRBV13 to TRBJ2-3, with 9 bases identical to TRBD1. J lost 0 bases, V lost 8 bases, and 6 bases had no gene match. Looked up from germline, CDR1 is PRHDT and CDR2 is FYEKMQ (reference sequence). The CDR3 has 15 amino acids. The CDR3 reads CASAIQGASTDTQYF. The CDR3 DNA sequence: TGTGCCAGCGCAATACAGGGGGCCAGCACAGATACGCAGTATTTT.